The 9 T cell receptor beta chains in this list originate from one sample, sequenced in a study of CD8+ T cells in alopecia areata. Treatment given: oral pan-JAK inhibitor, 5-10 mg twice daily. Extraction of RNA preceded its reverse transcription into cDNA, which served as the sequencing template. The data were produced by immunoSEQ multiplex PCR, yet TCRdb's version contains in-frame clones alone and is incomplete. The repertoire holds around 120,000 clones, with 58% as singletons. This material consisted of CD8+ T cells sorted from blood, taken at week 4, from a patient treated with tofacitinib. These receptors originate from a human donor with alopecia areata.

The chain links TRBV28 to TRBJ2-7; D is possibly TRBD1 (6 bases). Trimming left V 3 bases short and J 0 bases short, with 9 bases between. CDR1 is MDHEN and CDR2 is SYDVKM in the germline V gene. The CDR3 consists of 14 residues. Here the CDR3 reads CASSFTGFSYEQYF. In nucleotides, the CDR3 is TGTGCCAGCAGTTTTACAGGGTTCTCCTACGAGCAGTACTTC.

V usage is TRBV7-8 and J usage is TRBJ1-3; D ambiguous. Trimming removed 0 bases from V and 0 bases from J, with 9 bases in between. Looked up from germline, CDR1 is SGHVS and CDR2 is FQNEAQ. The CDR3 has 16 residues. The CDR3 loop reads CASSLASTFSGNTIYF. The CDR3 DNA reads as TGTGCCAGCAGCTTAGCCTCTACGTTCTCTGGAAACACCATATATTTT.

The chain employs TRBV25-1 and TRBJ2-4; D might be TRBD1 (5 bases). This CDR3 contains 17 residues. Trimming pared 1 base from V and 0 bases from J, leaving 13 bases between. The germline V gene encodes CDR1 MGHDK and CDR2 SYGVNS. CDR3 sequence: CASSEWPTDRAKNIQYF. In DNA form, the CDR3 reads TGTGCCAGCAGTGAATGGCCGACAGATAGAGCCAAAAACATTCAGTACTTC.

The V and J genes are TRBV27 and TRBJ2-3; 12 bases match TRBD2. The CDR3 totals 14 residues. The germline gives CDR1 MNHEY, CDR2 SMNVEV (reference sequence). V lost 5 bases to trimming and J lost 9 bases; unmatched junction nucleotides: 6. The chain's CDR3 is CASSPVTSGGTQYF. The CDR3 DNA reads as TGTGCCAGCAGTCCCGTAACTAGCGGGGGGACGCAGTATTTT.

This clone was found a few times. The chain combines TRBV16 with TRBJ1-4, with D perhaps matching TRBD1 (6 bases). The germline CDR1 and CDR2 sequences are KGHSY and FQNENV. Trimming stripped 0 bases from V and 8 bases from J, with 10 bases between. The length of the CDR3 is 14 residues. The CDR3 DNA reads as TGTGCCAGCAGCCAATCTTCCGGGACAGAAAAACTGTTTTTT. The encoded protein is CASSQSSGTEKLFF.

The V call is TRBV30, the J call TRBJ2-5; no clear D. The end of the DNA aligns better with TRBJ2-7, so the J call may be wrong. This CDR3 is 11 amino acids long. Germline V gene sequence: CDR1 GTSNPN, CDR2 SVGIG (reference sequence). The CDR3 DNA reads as TGTGCCTGGAGTGTTAGCCGCGAGCAGTACTTC. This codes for CAWSVSREQYF.

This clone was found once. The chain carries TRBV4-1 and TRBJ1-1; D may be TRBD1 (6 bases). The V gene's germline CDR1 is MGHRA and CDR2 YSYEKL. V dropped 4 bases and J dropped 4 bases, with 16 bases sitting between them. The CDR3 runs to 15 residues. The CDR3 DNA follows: TGCGCCAGCAGCCTCCGGGACAATTTTGGCACTGAAGCTTTCTTT. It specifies CASSLRDNFGTEAFF.

The DNA of the CDR3 is TGTGCCAGCAGTGAATACCACGAGGGACAGGTCTATGGCTACACCTTC. Translating it yields CASSEYHEGQVYGYTF. This rearrangement joins TRBV25-1 to TRBJ1-2; TRBD1 agrees at 8 bases. This CDR3 comprises 16 residues. Germline trimming cut 0 bases from V and 4 bases from J; bases unmatched to any gene: 7. CDR1 is MGHDK and CDR2 is SYGVNS in the germline V gene.

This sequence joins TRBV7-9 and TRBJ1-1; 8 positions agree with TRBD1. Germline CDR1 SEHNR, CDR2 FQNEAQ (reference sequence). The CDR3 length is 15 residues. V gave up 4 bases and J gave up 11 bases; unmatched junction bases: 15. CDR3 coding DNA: TGTGCCAGCAGCTCCCGGGACAGGTCTCCCCGGGACGCTTTCTTT. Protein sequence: CASSSRDRSPRDAFF.